This T cell receptor beta chain is from a study of blood T cell repertoires in COVID-19. Study at large: T cells, B-cell-depleted T cells, or PBMCs provided the cDNA or gDNA that served as material.

Participants, about 18 to 90 years old, spanned approximately 26 US areas. Profiling relied on immunoSEQ multiplex PCR, and the TCRdb table lists in-frame clones only, not all of them. The sample has around 450,000 clones; 90% are singletons. Between the trimmed V and J ends, which lost 2 bases and 2 bases, there was a span of 15 bases. The CDR3 consists of 15 residues. Germline values: CDR1 SQVTM, CDR2 ANQGSEA. The rearrangement links TRBV29-1 to TRBJ1-1, with D tentatively TRBD1 (5 bases). Sequencing was carried out using PBMCs or T cells enriched from blood (not recorded which). This receptor was taken from a man aged 18 to 35 who had recovered from COVID-19. DNA of the CDR3: TGCAGCGTTGAACCCCAGGGCCAACCAAACACTGAAGCTTTCTTT. It specifies CSVEPQGQPNTEAFF.